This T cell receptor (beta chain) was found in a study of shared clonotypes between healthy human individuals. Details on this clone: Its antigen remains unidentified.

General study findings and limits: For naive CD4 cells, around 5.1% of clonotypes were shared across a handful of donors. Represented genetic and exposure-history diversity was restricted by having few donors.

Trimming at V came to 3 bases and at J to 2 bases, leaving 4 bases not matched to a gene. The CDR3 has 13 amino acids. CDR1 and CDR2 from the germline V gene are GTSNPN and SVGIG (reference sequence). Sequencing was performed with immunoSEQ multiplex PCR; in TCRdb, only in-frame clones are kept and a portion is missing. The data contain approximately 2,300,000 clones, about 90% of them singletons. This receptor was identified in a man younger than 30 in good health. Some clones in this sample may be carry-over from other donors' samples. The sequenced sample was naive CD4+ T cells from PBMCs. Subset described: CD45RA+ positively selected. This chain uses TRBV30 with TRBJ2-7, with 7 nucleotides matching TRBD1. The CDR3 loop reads CAWSQGDTYEQYF. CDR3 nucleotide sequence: TGTGCCTGGAGCCAGGGGGACACCTACGAGCAGTACTTC.